Only a few counts were recorded for the clone carrying this T cell receptor beta chain. The sample comes from a study of blood T cell repertoires in COVID-19. Overall study context: Sites across the United States, Italy and Spain contributed samples from acute and convalescent COVID-19. The cDNA or gDNA used as material had been derived from T cells, B-cell-depleted T cells, or PBMCs.

The method was immunoSEQ multiplex PCR; TCRdb's version includes in-frame clones alone and lacks a portion of them. The top ten clones hold 0.83% of a sample with about 110,000 clones, 80% to 85% of them seen once. Per germline, CDR1 MNHEY and CDR2 SMNVEV (reference sequence). V lost 7 bases to trimming and J lost 4 bases; unmatched junction nucleotides: 6. This CDR3 comprises 14 residues. The genes are TRBV27 and TRBJ2-1; 8 bases are a match to TRBD2. This sequence originates from a woman in her 70s with acute or convalescent COVID-19. What was sequenced was peripheral blood. The CDR3 sequence: CASTPGGVYNEQFF. The CDR3 bases are TGTGCCAGCACTCCCGGGGGGGTTTACAATGAGCAGTTCTTC.